What follows describes a single T cell receptor beta chain. The antigen this receptor binds is unknown. Base quality data are lacking; no much larger clone is found one base away. Collaborating institutions collected whole blood in K2EDTA tubes following their own protocols. For TCRbeta analysis, collaborators shipped samples as frozen whole blood, isolated PBMCs, or DNA extracted from either of those sample types. CDR1 and CDR2 (SNHLY, FYNNEI) derive from the germline V gene. Trimming costs V 1 base and J 7 bases, and their ends lie 11 bases apart. The CDR3 goes from the cysteine to the phenylalanine over 15 residues. The kept DNA is CDR3 alone, 45 bases in frame from the first base. The sample is drawn from a study of blood T cell repertoires in COVID-19 (dated by TCRdb to the early 2020s). In terms of the full investigation: Samples covering the acute and convalescent phases of COVID-19 were provided by collaborators in the United States, Italy and Spain. HLA class I and class II types, where available, came from metadata supplied by the sample provider rather than from assay-based typing. The prospective study material was composed of cDNA or gDNA derived from T cells, B-cell-depleted T cells, or PBMCs. The repertoires were made available in a free public database intended to serve as a resource for research on the immune response to SARS-CoV-2. A de-identified subject ID, COVID-19 status, age in years and sex were almost always included in the sample metadata. Samples came from the ongoing ImmuneRACE study (first 160 participants) plus 1,254 subjects from 6 global collaborators. Subjects who had been exposed to COVID-19, were actively infected with it, or had recovered from it provided the deeply sampled blood TCRbeta repertoires that made up the dataset. Paper-wide results and their limitations: Clinical and demographic metadata were provided uncurated, with the amount varying by source and participant.

The immunoSEQ Assay, a bias-controlled multiplex PCR, was used to amplify TCRbeta CDR3 regions from genomic DNA. From the authors' description of their analysis: Within the assay, amplification of reference gene primers was used to estimate how many nucleated cells each sample contained. Sequence reads were collapsed and filtered to measure the absolute abundance of every unique TCRbeta CDR3 rearrangement. For each sample, productive Simpson clonality was calculated as the square root of Simpson's diversity index over productive rearrangements. TCRdb holds this immuneACCESS table with in-frame rearrangements only. Some clones are missing; in checked studies, unresolved V genes explain under half, and the rest has no known cause. The V and J calls and clone size are taken from that table; D and trimming were inferred from the DNA. Here the sample has about 99,000 clones; about 90% occur a single time. In total, the top ten clones hold 6% to 6.5% of the sample.

This clonotype originated in a human donor in a cohort sampled during active COVID-19. Source material: peripheral blood. The rearrangement combines TRBV2 with TRBJ1-6; the D gene is not confidently resolved. The CDR3 loop reads CASSEERVGNSPLHF. At the DNA level, the sequence is TGTGCCAGCAGTGAAGAGAGGGTGGGCAATTCACCCCTCCACTTT.